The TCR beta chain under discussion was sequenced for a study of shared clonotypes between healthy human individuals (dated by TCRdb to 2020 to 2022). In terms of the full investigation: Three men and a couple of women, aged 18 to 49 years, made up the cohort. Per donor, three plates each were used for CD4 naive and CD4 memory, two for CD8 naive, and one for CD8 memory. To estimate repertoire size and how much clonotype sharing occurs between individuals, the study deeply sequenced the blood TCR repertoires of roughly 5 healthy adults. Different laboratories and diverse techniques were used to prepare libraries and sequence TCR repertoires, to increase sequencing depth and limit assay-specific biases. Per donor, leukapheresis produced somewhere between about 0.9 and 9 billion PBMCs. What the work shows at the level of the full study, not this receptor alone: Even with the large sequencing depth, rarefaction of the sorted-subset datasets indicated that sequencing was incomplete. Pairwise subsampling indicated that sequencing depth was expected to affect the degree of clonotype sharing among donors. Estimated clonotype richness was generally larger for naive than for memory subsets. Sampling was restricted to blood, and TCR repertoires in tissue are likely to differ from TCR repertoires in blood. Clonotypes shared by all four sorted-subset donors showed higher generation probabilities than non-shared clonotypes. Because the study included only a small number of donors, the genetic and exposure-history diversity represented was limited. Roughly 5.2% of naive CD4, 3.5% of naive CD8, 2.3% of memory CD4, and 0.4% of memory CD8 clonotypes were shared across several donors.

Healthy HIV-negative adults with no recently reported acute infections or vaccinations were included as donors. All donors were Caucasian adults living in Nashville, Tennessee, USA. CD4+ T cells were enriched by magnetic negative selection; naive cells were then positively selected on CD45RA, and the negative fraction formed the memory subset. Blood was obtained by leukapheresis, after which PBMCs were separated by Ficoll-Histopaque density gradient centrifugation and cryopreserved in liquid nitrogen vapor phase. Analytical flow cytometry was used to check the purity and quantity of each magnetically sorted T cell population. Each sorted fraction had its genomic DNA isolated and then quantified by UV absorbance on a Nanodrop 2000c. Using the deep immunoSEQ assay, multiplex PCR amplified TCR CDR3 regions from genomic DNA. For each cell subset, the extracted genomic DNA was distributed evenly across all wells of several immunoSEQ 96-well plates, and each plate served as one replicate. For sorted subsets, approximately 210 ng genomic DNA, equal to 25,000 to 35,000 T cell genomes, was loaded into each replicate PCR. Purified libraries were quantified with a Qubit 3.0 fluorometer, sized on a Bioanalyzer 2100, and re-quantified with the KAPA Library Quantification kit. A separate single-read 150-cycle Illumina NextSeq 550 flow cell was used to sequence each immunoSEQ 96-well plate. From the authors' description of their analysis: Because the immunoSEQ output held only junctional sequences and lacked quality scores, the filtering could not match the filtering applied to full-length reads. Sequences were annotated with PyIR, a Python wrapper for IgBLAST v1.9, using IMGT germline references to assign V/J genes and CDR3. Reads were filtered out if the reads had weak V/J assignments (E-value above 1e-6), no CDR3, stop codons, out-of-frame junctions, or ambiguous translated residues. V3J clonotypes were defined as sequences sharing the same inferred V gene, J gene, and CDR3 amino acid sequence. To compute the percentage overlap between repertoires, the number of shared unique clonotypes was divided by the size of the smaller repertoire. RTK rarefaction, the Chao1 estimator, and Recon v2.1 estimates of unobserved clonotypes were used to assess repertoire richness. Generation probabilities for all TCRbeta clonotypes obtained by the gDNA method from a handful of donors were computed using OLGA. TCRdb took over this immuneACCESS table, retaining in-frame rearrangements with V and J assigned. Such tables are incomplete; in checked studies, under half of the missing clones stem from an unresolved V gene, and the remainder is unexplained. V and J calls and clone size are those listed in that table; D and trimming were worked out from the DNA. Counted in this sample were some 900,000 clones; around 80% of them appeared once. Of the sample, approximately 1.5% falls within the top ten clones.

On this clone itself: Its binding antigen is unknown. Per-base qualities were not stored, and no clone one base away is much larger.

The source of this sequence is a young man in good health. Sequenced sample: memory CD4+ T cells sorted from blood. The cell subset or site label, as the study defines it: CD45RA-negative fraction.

The CDR3 protein is CASSGQGGEKLFF. The base sequence is TGCGCCAGCAGTGGACAGGGCGGGGAAAAACTGTTTTTT. The rearranged segments are TRBV10-2 and TRBJ1-4, and 7 junction bases match TRBD1. V lost 4 bases and J lost 8 bases, and the count of bases not matched to a germline gene is 4. From cysteine to phenylalanine, the CDR3 is 13 amino acids long. The read is trimmed to its CDR3 DNA, 39 bases read in frame from base 1. Per the germline V gene, WSHSY is the CDR1 and SAAADI is the CDR2.